This T cell receptor beta chain was captured by sequencing in a study of cytomegalovirus exposure and HLA in healthy donors. About the study: Approximately 180 million T cells yielded 90 million to 130 million unique TCR beta sequences in earlier analysis.

The PCR had 60 Vbeta and 13 Jbeta primers. Sequenced by immunoSEQ multiplex PCR; TCRdb stores in-frame clones only, minus some. Of 160,000 or so clones listed, about 80% were seen once; the top ten hold around 1%. V gave up 4 bases and J gave up 1 base; unmatched junction bases: 5. Germline V lookup: CDR1 SGHNT, CDR2 YYREEE (reference sequence). The length of the CDR3 is 17 residues. This sequence joins TRBV5-4 and TRBJ2-2; the match to TRBD2 covers 12 bases. Sequencing used PBMCs. The sequence was collected from a woman aged 40 to 55 in good health and CMV-seronegative. The CDR3 region is CASSRGLAGRNTGELFF. The DNA for the CDR3 is TGTGCCAGCAGCCGCGGACTAGCGGGAAGGAACACCGGGGAGCTGTTTTTT.